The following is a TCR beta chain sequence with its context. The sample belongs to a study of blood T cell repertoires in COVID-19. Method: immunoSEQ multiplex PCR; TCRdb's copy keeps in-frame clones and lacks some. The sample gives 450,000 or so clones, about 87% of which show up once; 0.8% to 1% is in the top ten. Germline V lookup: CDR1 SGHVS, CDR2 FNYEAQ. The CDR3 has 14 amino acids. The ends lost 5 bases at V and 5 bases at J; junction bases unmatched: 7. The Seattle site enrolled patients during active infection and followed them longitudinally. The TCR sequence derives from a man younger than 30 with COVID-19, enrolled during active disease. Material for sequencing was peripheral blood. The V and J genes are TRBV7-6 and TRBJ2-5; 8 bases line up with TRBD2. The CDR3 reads CASSPGLAGETQYF. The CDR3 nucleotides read TGTGCCAGCAGCCCCGGACTAGCCGGCGAGACCCAGTACTTC.